This T cell receptor beta chain was found in a study of patients and donors after allogeneic stem cell transplantation. TCRdb processed the RT-PCR reads anew with MiXCR; each CDR3 protein has one entry. The table lists around 150,000 distinct CDR3 sequences, over 35% of them singletons, with 50% in the top ten. V gave up 2 bases and J gave up 2 bases; unmatched junction bases: 11. The germline V gene encodes CDR1 SGDLS and CDR2 YYNGEE. The length of the CDR3 is 18 residues. V and J are TRBV9 and TRBJ2-2; the match to TRBD2 covers 8 bases. The material sequenced was blood, either unsorted or a sorted T cell fraction (not recorded which). The receptor was derived from a human donor who was either an allogeneic HSCT recipient or a stem cell or donor lymphocyte infusion donor (not recorded which). It is not recorded whose cells these are; they may come from a transplant donor. CDR3 DNA sequence: TGTGCCAGCAGCGTTAACCGACTAGCGCCCTTTAACACCGGGGAGCTGTTTTTT. Translating gives CASSVNRLAPFNTGELFF.